This entry is about one T cell receptor (beta chain). Germline V CDR1 and CDR2: SGHRS, YFSETQ. The CDR3 spans 15 residues. V was trimmed by 0 bases and J by 0 bases, leaving 8 bases between them. This sample was taken from a study of beta chain features in type 1 diabetes. Expressed TCRB transcripts were sequenced because the isolated RNA had all been reverse transcribed beforehand. Sequenced by immunoSEQ multiplex PCR; TCRdb stores in-frame clones only, minus some. Here the sample spans around 13,000 clones, about 49% being singletons. The TCR was taken from a man younger than 35 in good health. The chain couples TRBV5-1 to TRBJ2-3, with D possibly being TRBD2 (6 bases). The sequenced sample was stem cell memory CD4+ T cells from blood. The CDR3 DNA is TGCGCCAGCAGCTTGGTTGCGGGGAGCACAGATACGCAGTATTTT. It codes for CASSLVAGSTDTQYF.